This T cell receptor beta chain derives from a study of blood T cell repertoires in COVID-19. Original analysis: Amplification from reference gene primers served as the basis for estimated nucleated cell counts. Here immunoSEQ multiplex PCR was the method, and the copy in TCRdb shows in-frame clones only, minus some. D and trimming were read from the DNA, whereas the V and J calls and clone size are those reported in that table. The data show about 300,000 clones, 88% seen once. The TCR sequence derives from a woman aged 25-40 years who had recovered from COVID-19. Sequenced input: peripheral blood.

CDR3 bases: TGCGCCAGCAGCTTGGCCGCAGGGGCCGTTAATTCACCCCTCCACTTT. This codes for CASSLAAGAVNSPLHF. V and J are TRBV5-1 and TRBJ1-6, with D perhaps TRBD1 (6 bases). Germline V CDR1 and CDR2: SGHRS, YFSETQ. The V end lost 0 bases, the J end lost 6 bases, and 13 bases lay between the germline ends. CDR3 length: 16 residues.